A selection of T cell receptor beta chains follows, all from one sample in a study of shared clonotypes between healthy human individuals. Profiled with immunoSEQ multiplex PCR; TCRdb holds only in-frame clones, not every one. This table holds 950,000 to 1,300,000 clones, roughly 75% found once. Sequencing was carried out using memory CD4+ T cells sorted from blood. Receptors were obtained from a man in his late teens or twenties in good health. The CDR3 runs from the conserved cysteine through the conserved F or W. The D gene is left open where the match is weak. Only part of the rows carry a size: once, few, many, or a class if the clone is expanded.

>TRBJ1-1|TRBV13|NA|NA
TGTGCCAGCAGCTTAGGCCCCGTCCAACGGAGTCGGGCTTTCTTT
CASSLGPVQRSRAFF
>TRBJ2-5|TRBV9|once|NA
TGTGCCAGCAGCGAACCGGGCCCGGCGGAGACCCAGTACTTC
CASSEPGPAETQYF
>TRBJ2-1|TRBV7-2|NA|NA
TGTGCCAGCAGCTCGGACCCGGGATTGATAACGGGGCAGTTCTTC
CASSSDPGLITGQFF
>TRBJ2-7|TRBV27|NA|NA
TGTGCCAGCACCAATCCGGACAGAACCTACGAGCAGTACTTC
CASTNPDRTYEQYF
>TRBJ2-1|TRBV5-4|NA|TRBD2
TGTGCCAGCAGCTCCGCCGGGACTAGCGGGAGGGTAGAGTTCTTC
CASSSAGTSGRVEFF
>TRBJ1-4|TRBV9|NA|NA
TGTGCCAGCAGCCCAGGCGTTGCGACTAATGAAAAACTGTTTTTT
CASSPGVATNEKLFF
>TRBJ2-5|TRBV2|NA|NA
TGTGCCAGCAGTGAGTTAGAGGTACGGGAGACCCAGTACTTC
CASSELEVRETQYF
>TRBJ2-5|TRBV29-1|NA|NA
TGCAGCGTGGGACTGATGTACCAAGAGACCCAGTACTTC
CSVGLMYQETQYF
>TRBJ2-2|TRBV5-1|NA|NA
TGCGCCAGCATGCATACCGGGTCCGGGGAGCTGTTTTTT
CASMHTGSGELFF
>TRBJ2-2|TRBV2|NA|NA
TGTGCCAGCAGTGGGGGACAAAAGAGCACCGGGGAGCTGTTTTTT
CASSGGQKSTGELFF
>TRBJ2-1|TRBV5-1|NA|TRBD1
TGCGCCAGCAGCAAGACAGGGGGCGACGGAAATGAGCAGTTCTTC
CASSKTGGDGNEQFF
>TRBJ2-5|TRBV10-3|NA|TRBD2
TGTGCCATCAGTCCTAGCGGGGGGCAAGAGACCCAGTACTTC
CAISPSGGQETQYF
>TRBJ2-5|TRBV11-3|once|TRBD2
TGTGCCAGCAGCTTAACTAGCGGAGGTTGGGAGACCCAGTACTTC
CASSLTSGGWETQYF
>TRBJ2-3|TRBV7-2|NA|TRBD2
TGTGCCAGCAGCCTTACCGGGACTACGCGCACAGATACGCAGTATTTT
CASSLTGTTRTDTQYF
>TRBJ2-3|TRBV6-1|once|NA
TGTGCCAGCAGTGAACAAGGACACTCCACAGATACGCAGTATTTT
CASSEQGHSTDTQYF
>TRBJ1-1|TRBV7-9|few|TRBD1
TGTGCCAGCAGCCCAGGGGGACGGTGGAACACTGAAGCTTTCTTT
CASSPGGRWNTEAFF
>TRBJ2-5|TRBV7-2|NA|NA
TGTGCCAGCTCGCGGGCCACCCAAGAGACCCAGTACTTC
CASSRATQETQYF
>TRBJ1-1|TRBV5-5|many|NA
TGTGCCAGCAGCTCGTCCGGCCTCCCGAACACTGAAGCTTTCTTT
CASSSSGLPNTEAFF
>TRBJ2-3|TRBV28|many|TRBD2
TGTGCCAGCAGGGAATGGGGGACTAGCGGCACAGATACGCAGTATTTT
CASREWGTSGTDTQYF
>TRBJ2-4|TRBV4-3|NA|NA
TGCGCCAGCAGCCAAGATTTCGGCACAGTCGACCTAGCCAAAAACATTCAGTACTTC
CASSQDFGTVDLAKNIQYF
>TRBJ1-2|TRBV29-1|once|NA
TGCAGCGTTGAATGGTTGGGCAGAGGCTACACCTTC
CSVEWLGRGYTF
>TRBJ2-7|TRBV9|NA|TRBD1
TGTGCCAGCAGCGTAGCGGACCGGGGACAGGGGATCCACGAGCAGTACTTC
CASSVADRGQGIHEQYF
>TRBJ2-3|TRBV5-1|NA|NA
TGCGCCAGCAGCTCGCTGAGATCCGGGACGAACTCCCCGCAGTATTTT
CASSSLRSGTNSPQYF
>TRBJ2-7|TRBV5-1|NA|NA
TGCGCCTCCACGGAAGTAAATCGAGACGAGCAGTACTTC
CASTEVNRDEQYF
>TRBJ1-1|TRBV5-6|many|NA
TGTGCCAGCAGCCAGAGTGCCGGGGAGGGTTTCTTT
CASSQSAGEGFF
>TRBJ1-1|TRBV11-2|NA|NA
TGTGCCAGCAGCCAAGGACGGGGCCGGAGCACTGAAGCTTTCTTT
CASSQGRGRSTEAFF
>TRBJ2-3|TRBV7-2|NA|NA
TGTGCCAGCAGCTTAGTCGGCCCATTCGGGATAATCACAGATACGCAGTATTTT
CASSLVGPFGIITDTQYF
>TRBJ1-1|TRBV18|NA|NA
TGTGCCAGCTCACCTGACGCGGGCAGGGAGGTTGAAGCTTTCTTT
CASSPDAGREVEAFF
>TRBJ2-1|TRBV6-1|NA|TRBD1
TGTGCCAGCAGTGCCTCCGGACAGGGGGCCAGTGAGCAGTTCTTC
CASSASGQGASEQFF
>TRBJ1-5|TRBV19|NA|NA
TGTGCCAGTAGTGACGGGCCGGACTATCGTCCCCAGCATTTT
CASSDGPDYRPQHF
>TRBJ2-7|TRBV21-1|NA|NA
TGTGCCAGCAGCAAAACAACAGGGTACCCCTCGGGCGAGCAGTACTTC
CASSKTTGYPSGEQYF
>TRBJ2-7|TRBV28|NA|TRBD1
TGTGCCAGCAGTTTTGTGGGACAGGGATCCTACGAGCAGTACTTC
CASSFVGQGSYEQYF
>TRBJ2-2|TRBV30|NA|TRBD2
TGTGCCTGGAGTCCGGGGGGGAACACCGGGGAGCTGTTTTTT
CAWSPGGNTGELFF